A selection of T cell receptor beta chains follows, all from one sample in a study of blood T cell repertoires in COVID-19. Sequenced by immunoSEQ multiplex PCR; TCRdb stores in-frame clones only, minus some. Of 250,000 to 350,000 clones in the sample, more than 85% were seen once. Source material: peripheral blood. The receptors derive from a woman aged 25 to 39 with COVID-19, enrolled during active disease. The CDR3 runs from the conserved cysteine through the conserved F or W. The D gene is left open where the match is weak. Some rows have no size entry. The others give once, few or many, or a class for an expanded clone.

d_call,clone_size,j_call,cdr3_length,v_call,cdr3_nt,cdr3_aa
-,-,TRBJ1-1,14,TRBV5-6,TGTGCCAGCAGCTTGGGAGCGAAGAACACTGAAGCTTTCTTT,CASSLGAKNTEAFF
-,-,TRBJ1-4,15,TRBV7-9,TGTGCCAGCAGCTTAGTACAAGCGCGGGCTGAAAAACTGTTTTTT,CASSLVQARAEKLFF
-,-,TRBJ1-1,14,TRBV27,TGTGCCAGCAGTTTATCACAGATGAACACTGAAGCTTTCTTT,CASSLSQMNTEAFF
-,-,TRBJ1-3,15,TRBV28,TGTGCCAGCAGTTCACCCTCCGGGTCCCTTGACACCATATATTTT,CASSSPSGSLDTIYF
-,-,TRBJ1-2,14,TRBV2,TGTGCCAGCATCGATTTAGCAGGGGACTATGGCTACACCTTC,CASIDLAGDYGYTF
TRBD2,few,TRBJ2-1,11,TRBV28,TGTGCCAGCAGACGAACTAGCGAACAGTTCTTC,CASRRTSEQFF
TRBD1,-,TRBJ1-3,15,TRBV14,TGTGCCAGCAGCCAAGGGGGACAGTCCCGAAACACCATATATTTT,CASSQGGQSRNTIYF
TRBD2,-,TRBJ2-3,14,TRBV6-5,TGTGCCAGCATTGGCGGGAGCTCGGCAGATACGCAGTATTTT,CASIGGSSADTQYF
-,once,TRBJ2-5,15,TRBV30,TGTGCCTGGAGTCTAACTCGGGACTCCCAAGAGACCCAGTACTTC,CAWSLTRDSQETQYF
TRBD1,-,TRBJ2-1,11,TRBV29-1,TGCAGCGTTGGCCAGGGGGATGAGCAGTTCTTC,CSVGQGDEQFF
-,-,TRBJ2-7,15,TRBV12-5,TGTGCTAGTGGTTTGGTACTTGATAGCTTCTACGAGCAGTACTTC,CASGLVLDSFYEQYF
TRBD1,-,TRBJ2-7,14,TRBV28,TGTGCCAGCGCTCGGACAGGACTTTTTTACGAGCAGTACTTC,CASARTGLFYEQYF
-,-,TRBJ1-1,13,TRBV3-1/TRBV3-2,TGTGCCAGCAGCCAAGGCAGCGACACTGAAGCTTTCTTT,CASSQGSDTEAFF
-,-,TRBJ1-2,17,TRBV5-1,TGCGCCAGCAGCTTGCGGCCGGGGGTGACCGTTAACTATGGCTACACCTTC,CASSLRPGVTVNYGYTF
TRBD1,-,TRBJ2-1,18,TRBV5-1,TGCGCCAGCAGCTCAGGCATGGATCGGGACAGGAGCTACAATGAGCAGTTCTTC,CASSSGMDRDRSYNEQFF
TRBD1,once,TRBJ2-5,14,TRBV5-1,TGCGCCAGCAGCTTGACAGGGGAACAAGAGACCCAGTACTTC,CASSLTGEQETQYF
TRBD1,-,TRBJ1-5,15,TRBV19,TGTGCCAGTAGTATAGCGCCCGGGACAGACCAGCCCCAGCATTTT,CASSIAPGTDQPQHF
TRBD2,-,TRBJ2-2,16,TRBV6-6,TGTGCCAGCAGCCCACCGGGACTAGCGGTAATTGGGGAGCTGTTTTTT,CASSPPGLAVIGELFF
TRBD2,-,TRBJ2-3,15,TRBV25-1,TGTGCCAGCAGTGATAGAGGGACTACCAGGGTTACGCAGTATTTT,CASSDRGTTRVTQYF
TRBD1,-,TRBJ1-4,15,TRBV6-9,TGTGCCAGCGAACGCAAGGGACAGGACGCTGAAAAACTGTTTTTT,CASERKGQDAEKLFF
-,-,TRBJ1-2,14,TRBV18,TGTGCCAGCTCACCATCCGACAGAATTCTTGGCTACACCTTC,CASSPSDRILGYTF
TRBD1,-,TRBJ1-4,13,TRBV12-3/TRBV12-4,TGTGCCAGCAGTAGGACAGGGGTTGAAAAACTGTTTTTT,CASSRTGVEKLFF
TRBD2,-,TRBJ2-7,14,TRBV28,TGTGCCAGCAGTTCTGGGACTAGCAGATACGAGCAGTACTTC,CASSSGTSRYEQYF
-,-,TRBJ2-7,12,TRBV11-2,TGTGCCAGCAGCTTAGACCACTACGAGCAGTACTTC,CASSLDHYEQYF
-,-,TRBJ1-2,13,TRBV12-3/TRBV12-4,TGTGCCAGCAGTCAACAGGGAAACTATGGCTACACCTTC,CASSQQGNYGYTF
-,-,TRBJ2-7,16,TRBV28,TGTGCCAGCAGTTTTGGGGTATGGGGGCTCACCTACGAGCAGTACTTC,CASSFGVWGLTYEQYF
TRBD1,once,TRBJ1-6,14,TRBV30,TGTGCCGGGACCTGGACAGGACCAAATTCACCCCTCCACTTT,CAGTWTGPNSPLHF
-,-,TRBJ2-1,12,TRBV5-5,TGTGCCAGCAGCTTGAATCGTATTGAGCAGTTCTTC,CASSLNRIEQFF
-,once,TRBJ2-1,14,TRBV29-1,TGCAGCGCGAACCTAGGTTTTGGCTACAATGAGCAGTTCTTC,CSANLGFGYNEQFF
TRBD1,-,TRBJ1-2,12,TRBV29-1,TGCAGCGTTATAACAGGGGGCTATGGCTACACCTTC,CSVITGGYGYTF
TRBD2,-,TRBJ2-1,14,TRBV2,TGTGCCAGCAGACCACTAGCGGGGTACAATGAGCAGTTCTTC,CASRPLAGYNEQFF
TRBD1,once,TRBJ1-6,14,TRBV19,TGTGCCACCAGTGGGGACAGACGGGATTCACCCCTCCACTTT,CATSGDRRDSPLHF
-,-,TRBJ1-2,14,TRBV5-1,TGCGCCAGCAGCTTGCATCCCACAGAACTTGGCTACACCTTC,CASSLHPTELGYTF
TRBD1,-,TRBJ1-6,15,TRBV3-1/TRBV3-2,TGTGCCAGCAGCACCCGGACAGGCCATAATTCACCCCTCCACTTT,CASSTRTGHNSPLHF
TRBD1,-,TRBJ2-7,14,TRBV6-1,TGTGCCAGCAGTGAGTGGGGACAGTCCTACGAGCAGTACTTC,CASSEWGQSYEQYF
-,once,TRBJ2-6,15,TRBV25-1,TGTGCCAGCTCAGACGACAGGTCTGGGGCCAACGTCCTGACTTTC,CASSDDRSGANVLTF